This passage covers 4 T cell receptor beta chains from one sample sequenced in a study of blood T cell repertoires in COVID-19. Profiled with immunoSEQ multiplex PCR; TCRdb holds only in-frame clones, not every one. In the table there are under 250,000 clones, 83% of which are singletons. Material for sequencing was peripheral blood. These receptor sequences come from a woman in her 70s with active or convalescent COVID-19.

This chain links TRBV15 with TRBJ2-7, with a tentative D call TRBD2 (6 bases). The ends were cut back, 1 base at V and 3 bases at J, with 13 bases in the middle. The CDR3 has 15 residues. Germline V lookup: CDR1 LNHNV, CDR2 YYDKDF (reference sequence). For the CDR3, the DNA is TGTGCCACCAGCAGAGCCGGGACTCCCCGCTACGAGCAGTACTTC. Translation: CATSRAGTPRYEQYF.

This chain joins TRBV5-4 and TRBJ2-5, with a possible D match to TRBD1 (6 bases). The CDR3 consists of 14 residues. Germline-derived CDR1 and CDR2 are SGHNT and YYREEE (reference sequence). The ends were cut back, 3 bases at V and 2 bases at J, with 11 bases in the middle. Here the CDR3 DNA reads TGTGCCAGCAGCTATACAGGGTTGCAAGAGACCCAGTACTTC. This sequence encodes CASSYTGLQETQYF.

V is TRBV7-3 and J is TRBJ1-6; D gene unclear. V lost 1 base, J lost 10 bases, and 17 bases lay in between. CDR3 length equals 16 residues. CDR1 is SGHTA, CDR2 FQGTGA, per germline. CDR3 bases: TGTGCCAGCAGCTTAAGACGATCGGACTGGGAATCACCCCTCCACTTT. Translating gives CASSLRRSDWESPLHF.

V gene TRBV12-5 combines with J gene TRBJ2-7; TRBD2 aligns across 10 bases. Unmatched junction bases numbered 13, after V lost 1 base and J lost 7 bases. Germline V gene sequence: CDR1 LGHNT, CDR2 FRNRAP. The CDR3 extends over 17 amino acids. The CDR3 here is CASGLASRLAGRGEQYF. CDR3 DNA sequence: TGTGCTAGTGGTTTGGCGTCTAGACTAGCGGGCCGAGGGGAGCAGTACTTC.